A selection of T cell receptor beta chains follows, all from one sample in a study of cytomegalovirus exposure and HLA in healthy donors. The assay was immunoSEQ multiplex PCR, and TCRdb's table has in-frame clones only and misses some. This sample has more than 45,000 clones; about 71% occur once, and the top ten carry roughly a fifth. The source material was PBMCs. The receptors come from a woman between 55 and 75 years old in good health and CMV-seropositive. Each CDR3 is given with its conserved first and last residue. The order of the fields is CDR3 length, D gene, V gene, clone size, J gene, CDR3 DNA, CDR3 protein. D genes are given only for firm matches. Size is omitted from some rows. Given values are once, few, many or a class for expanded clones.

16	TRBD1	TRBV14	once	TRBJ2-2	TGTGCCAGCAGCCTTGGACAGGGGGCTCTTTACGGGGAGCTGTTTTTT	CASSLGQGALYGELFF
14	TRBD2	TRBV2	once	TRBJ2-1	TGTGCCAGCAACCCACGGGGGGGGTTTAATGAGCAGTTCTTC	CASNPRGGFNEQFF
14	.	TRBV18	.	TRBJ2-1	TGTGCCAGCTTCCAGGGGGGAGTAAACAATGAGCAGTTCTTC	CASFQGGVNNEQFF
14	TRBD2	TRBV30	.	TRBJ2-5	TGTGCCTGGAGTGCGGGACTAGCGCTGGAGACCCAGTACTTC	CAWSAGLALETQYF
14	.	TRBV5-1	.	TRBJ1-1	TGCGCCAGCAGCTTGGACAGGGCGGACACTGAAGCTTTCTTT	CASSLDRADTEAFF
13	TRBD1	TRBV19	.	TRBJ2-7	TGTGCCAGTAGAAGGACAGGGGCCTACGAGCAGTACTTC	CASRRTGAYEQYF
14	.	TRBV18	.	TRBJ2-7	TGTGCCAGCTCACCGGGACTCCTCTCCTACGAGCAGTACTTC	CASSPGLLSYEQYF
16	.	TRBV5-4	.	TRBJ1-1	TGTGCCAGCAGCTTGGCCAGTATCGTGGGGCCCCCTGAAGCTTTCTTT	CASSLASIVGPPEAFF
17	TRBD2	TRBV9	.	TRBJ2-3	TGTGCCAGCAGCGTAACTAGCGGGGGACTTAGCACAGATACGCAGTATTTT	CASSVTSGGLSTDTQYF
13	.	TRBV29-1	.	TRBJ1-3	TGCAGCGTTGTATCAGGGGCTGGAAACACCATATATTTT	CSVVSGAGNTIYF
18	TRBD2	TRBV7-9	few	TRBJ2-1	TGTGCCAGCAGCCTCATTAGCGGGGGCGCATCGGCCGGGTATGAGCAGTTCTTC	CASSLISGGASAGYEQFF
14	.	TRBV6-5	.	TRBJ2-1	TGTGCCAGCAGTTACGGGGGAGGTCAAAATGAGCAGTTCTTC	CASSYGGGQNEQFF
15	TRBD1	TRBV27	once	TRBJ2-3	TGTGCCAGCAGTCTCACAGGGGTCGGCACAGATACGCAGTATTTT	CASSLTGVGTDTQYF
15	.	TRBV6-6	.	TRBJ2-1	TGTGCCAGCAGACGGGACTCGAGCTCCTACAATGAGCAGTTCTTC	CASRRDSSSYNEQFF
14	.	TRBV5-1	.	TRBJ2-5	TGCGCCAGCAGCTTGCGGCGGGACCAAGAGACCCAGTACTTC	CASSLRRDQETQYF